This is a list of T cell receptor beta chains from one sample in a study of cytomegalovirus exposure and HLA in healthy donors. The method was immunoSEQ multiplex PCR; TCRdb's version includes in-frame clones alone and lacks a portion of them. The sample shows around 150,000 clones, around 75% of them seen only once. Sequenced sample: PBMCs. All receptors derive from a human donor in good health. CDR3s include the opening cysteine and the closing phenylalanine or tryptophan. The D gene is left open where the match is weak. Rows may omit the clone size; those that give it use once, few, many or a size class.

clone_size	v_call	j_call	d_call	cdr3_aa	cdr3_nt
NA	TRBV7-9	TRBJ1-3	NA	CSSSFSGWGPDGNTIYF	TGTTCCAGCAGCTTCAGTGGTTGGGGGCCGGATGGAAACACCATATATTTT
few	TRBV4-1	TRBJ2-7	TRBD2	CASSRSSTTSFGSEQYF	TGCGCCAGCAGCCGAAGCTCCACGACTAGCTTCGGGAGCGAGCAGTACTTC
NA	TRBV4-3	TRBJ2-3	TRBD2	CASSQGASGGDTQYF	TGCGCCAGCAGCCAAGGGGCTAGCGGGGGCGATACGCAGTATTTT
few	TRBV12-5	TRBJ2-5	TRBD2	CASGDGTSGSQETQYF	TGTGCTAGTGGTGACGGGACTAGCGGTTCCCAAGAGACCCAGTACTTC
NA	TRBV5-1	TRBJ2-1	TRBD2	CASSSGLANYNEQFF	TGCGCCAGCAGCTCGGGACTAGCGAACTACAATGAGCAGTTCTTC
NA	TRBV18	TRBJ2-6	NA	CASSPESGLPGANVLTF	TGTGCCAGCTCACCCGAGTCGGGACTCCCTGGGGCCAACGTCCTGACTTTC
NA	TRBV6-1	TRBJ2-7	NA	CASSASSTVSYEQYF	TGTGCCAGCAGTGCCTCCTCGACAGTATCCTACGAGCAGTACTTC
NA	TRBV5-1	TRBJ2-3	TRBD2	CASSPSGGAPDTQYF	TGCGCCAGCAGCCCTAGCGGGGGGGCCCCAGATACGCAGTATTTT
NA	TRBV6-1	TRBJ2-6	NA	CASGFGSGANVLTF	TGTGCCAGTGGCTTTGGCTCTGGGGCCAACGTCCTGACTTTC
NA	TRBV9	TRBJ2-6	NA	CASSPWNRVTGANVLTF	TGTGCCAGCAGCCCTTGGAACAGGGTTACTGGGGCCAACGTCCTGACTTTC
NA	TRBV7-2	TRBJ2-7	NA	CASSLFLRGLNNYEQYF	TGTGCCAGCAGCTTATTTCTCCGAGGACTAAACAACTACGAGCAGTACTTC
NA	TRBV15	TRBJ2-1	NA	CATSRDLRWNEQFF	TGTGCCACCAGCAGAGATCTCCGGTGGAATGAGCAGTTCTTC
few	TRBV6-1	TRBJ2-1	TRBD2	CASKPGLAGYNEQFF	TGTGCCAGCAAACCGGGACTAGCGGGTTACAATGAGCAGTTCTTC
NA	TRBV7-2	TRBJ1-3	TRBD1	CASSLGTGLGNTIYF	TGTGCCAGCAGTCTCGGGACAGGGCTAGGAAACACCATATATTTT
NA	TRBV29-1	TRBJ2-7	TRBD1	CSVRRQGLYEQYF	TGCAGCGTTCGGCGACAGGGGCTTTACGAGCAGTACTTC
few	TRBV6-5	TRBJ2-1	NA	CASSLGGEGLGEQFF	TGTGCCAGCAGCCTGGGGGGAGAAGGGTTAGGTGAGCAGTTCTTC
NA	TRBV21-1	TRBJ2-7	NA	CASSKVSRDRAHEQYF	TGTGCCAGCAGCAAAGTTTCCAGGGACAGGGCCCACGAGCAGTACTTC
NA	TRBV4-1	TRBJ1-1	NA	CASSQVQYTEAFF	TGCGCCAGCAGCCAGGTACAGTACACTGAAGCTTTCTTT
few	TRBV5-6	TRBJ1-1	NA	CASSLSNNQNAFF	TGTGCCAGCAGCTTGTCAAACAACCAAAACGCTTTCTTT
NA	TRBV20-1	TRBJ2-7	NA	CSATVGGEQYF	TGCAGTGCTACTGTCGGGGGCGAGCAGTACTTC
few	TRBV4-3	TRBJ2-3	TRBD2	CASSLYLAGTDTQYF	TGCGCCAGCAGCCTGTATTTAGCGGGAACGGATACGCAGTATTTT
NA	TRBV6-5	TRBJ1-2	TRBD1	CASSRGQGVYGYTF	TGTGCCAGCAGCCGCGGACAGGGGGTTTATGGCTACACCTTC
NA	TRBV7-3	TRBJ2-1	NA	CASSTARDTKGDEQFF	TGTGCCAGCAGCACGGCCAGGGACACCAAAGGTGATGAGCAGTTCTTC
few	TRBV27	TRBJ2-7	NA	CASSHRTAHYEQYF	TGTGCCAGCTCTCATCGGACAGCCCACTACGAGCAGTACTTC
NA	TRBV7-9	TRBJ2-3	NA	CASSLGQISTDTQYF	TGTGCCAGCAGCTTAGGACAGATCAGCACAGATACGCAGTATTTT
NA	TRBV4-3	TRBJ1-4	NA	CASSQGIAGVSPNEKLFF	TGCGCCAGCAGCCAAGGAATCGCAGGGGTATCACCTAATGAAAAACTGTTTTTT
NA	TRBV18	TRBJ1-3	TRBD1	CASSPRTGAGNTIYF	TGTGCCAGCTCACCGCGGACAGGGGCTGGAAACACCATATATTTT
NA	TRBV6-6	TRBJ2-1	NA	CASSSQGSSYNEQFF	TGTGCCAGCAGTTCTCAGGGAAGCTCCTACAATGAGCAGTTCTTC
NA	TRBV19	TRBJ2-3	TRBD2	CASSVRGRVQDTQYF	TGTGCCAGTAGTGTACGCGGGAGGGTTCAAGATACGCAGTATTTT
NA	TRBV27	TRBJ2-7	TRBD1	CASRGTGAGEQYF	TGTGCCAGCAGAGGGACAGGGGCTGGCGAGCAGTACTTC
NA	TRBV30	TRBJ1-2	NA	CAWSVWGQYGYTF	TGTGCCTGGAGTGTTTGGGGGCAATATGGCTACACCTTC
NA	TRBV7-2	TRBJ2-4	NA	CASSSPARENIQYF	TGTGCCAGCAGCTCGCCGGCCAGGGAAAACATTCAGTACTTC
NA	TRBV19	TRBJ2-3	NA	CASSITGAGNTDTQYF	TGTGCCAGTAGTATAACAGGGGCGGGGAACACAGATACGCAGTATTTT
NA	TRBV28	TRBJ1-3	NA	CASSPYTGYSGNTIYF	TGTGCCAGCAGTCCATATACAGGGTACTCTGGAAACACCATATATTTT
once	TRBV5-1	TRBJ2-5	NA	CASSLDARAGETQYF	TGCGCCAGCAGCTTGGACGCCAGGGCGGGGGAGACCCAGTACTTC
NA	TRBV14	TRBJ2-5	TRBD2	CASNHFREGETQYF	TGTGCCAGCAACCACTTCAGGGAGGGAGAGACCCAGTACTTC
NA	TRBV25-1	TRBJ2-7	NA	CASSELSGSYEQYF	TGTGCCAGCAGTGAATTGAGTGGGAGTTACGAGCAGTACTTC
NA	TRBV6-5	TRBJ2-7	NA	CASRRQETYEQYF	TGTGCCAGCAGAAGACAGGAGACCTACGAGCAGTACTTC
NA	TRBV29-1	TRBJ2-5	TRBD2	CSGVSGGARETQYF	TGCAGCGGCGTTAGCGGGGGGGCCAGAGAGACCCAGTACTTC
NA	TRBV9	TRBJ2-6	TRBD1	CASSVSGQGRTGANVLTF	TGTGCCAGCAGCGTATCGGGACAGGGACGAACTGGGGCCAACGTCCTGACTTTC
NA	TRBV30	TRBJ2-5	NA	CAWSPSPGRGETQYF	TGTGCCTGGAGTCCATCACCCGGCAGGGGCGAGACCCAGTACTTC
NA	TRBV7-2	TRBJ2-1	TRBD2	CASSLTGLVYNEQFF	TGTGCCAGCAGCTTGACGGGACTAGTCTACAATGAGCAGTTCTTC
few	TRBV6-5	TRBJ1-1	NA	CASSPSYRVNTEAFF	TGTGCCAGCAGCCCATCGTACAGGGTCAACACTGAAGCTTTCTTT
NA	TRBV19	TRBJ2-1	TRBD1	CASSIDGWDRTYNEQFF	TGTGCCAGTAGTATAGATGGTTGGGACAGAACTTACAATGAGCAGTTCTTC
NA	TRBV7-2	TRBJ2-2	NA	CASSPLPRSGRATGELFF	TGTGCCAGCAGCCCTCTCCCTCGGAGCGGGCGGGCCACCGGGGAGCTGTTTTTT
NA	TRBV7-9	TRBJ2-2	NA	CASSPRMGELFF	TGTGCCAGCAGCCCGAGGATGGGGGAGCTGTTTTTT
NA	TRBV25-1	TRBJ1-6	NA	CASSWSSSYNSPLHF	TGTGCCAGCAGTTGGTCGAGCTCCTATAATTCACCCCTCCACTTT
NA	TRBV10-1	TRBJ1-5	TRBD1	CARCQYRGWQPQHF	TGCGCCAGGTGCCAATACAGGGGATGGCAGCCCCAGCATTTT
NA	TRBV30	TRBJ2-1	TRBD2	CAWSGEGRSYNEQFF	TGTGCCTGGAGCGGGGAGGGCAGGTCCTACAATGAGCAGTTCTTC
NA	TRBV5-1	TRBJ2-5	TRBD1	CASSLGDRVATETQYF	TGCGCCAGCAGCCTTGGAGACAGGGTGGCTACCGAGACCCAGTACTTC
NA	TRBV30	TRBJ1-5	NA	CAWSRARRDAQPQHF	TGTGCCTGGAGTAGGGCTCGCCGGGATGCTCAGCCCCAGCATTTT
NA	TRBV7-2	TRBJ1-2	NA	CASSLEAGPYGYTF	TGTGCCAGCAGCTTAGAAGCGGGACCCTATGGCTACACCTTC
NA	TRBV2	TRBJ1-3	NA	CASSSYSGNTIYF	TGTGCCAGCAGCAGTTACTCTGGAAACACCATATATTTT
NA	TRBV4-1	TRBJ1-1	NA	CASSPQGWNTEAFF	TGCGCCAGCAGCCCTCAGGGGTGGAACACTGAAGCTTTCTTT
NA	TRBV19	TRBJ2-7	NA	CASSIGGPYGSGQYF	TGTGCCAGTAGTATTGGAGGGCCTTACGGCAGCGGGCAGTACTTC
NA	TRBV6-1	TRBJ2-7	NA	CASKPGRTQEQYF	TGTGCCAGCAAACCAGGGAGGACTCAAGAGCAGTACTTC
NA	TRBV14	TRBJ2-7	TRBD1	CASSQKAGGSEQYF	TGTGCCAGCAGCCAAAAGGCAGGGGGCAGCGAGCAGTACTTC
NA	TRBV14	TRBJ2-3	NA	CASSQHGDTQYF	TGTGCCAGCAGCCAACACGGAGATACGCAGTATTTT
few	TRBV4-1	TRBJ1-5	NA	CASSQDGGSNQPQHF	TGCGCCAGCAGCCAAGATGGGGGGAGCAATCAGCCCCAGCATTTT